What follows is one T cell receptor beta chain and its context. Antigen: not known. The data derive from a study of shared clonotypes between healthy human individuals. Findings and limits, study-wide: For naive CD4 cells, around 5% of clonotypes were shared across a handful of donors. It was the non-shared clonotypes that had lower generation probabilities than clonotypes shared by all four donors.

Naive CD8 cells, CD45RO-negative and positively selected for CCR7, excluded terminally differentiated effector memory CD45RA+ cells. Each sample came from a Caucasian adult donor living in Nashville, Tennessee. In germline, CDR1 is MNHEY, CDR2 SMNVEV (reference sequence). Trimming took 0 bases from V and 1 from J, leaving 9 bases between them. This CDR3 is 15 amino acids long. Per the authors' pipeline: ImmunoSEQ sequences covered only the junction and lacked quality scores; filtering therefore differed. Here immunoSEQ multiplex PCR was the method, and the copy in TCRdb shows in-frame clones only, minus some. That table gives V, J and clone size, and the DNA gave D and trimming. The sample lists roughly 850,000 clones; about 97% were seen once.

The specimen was naive CD8+ T cells sorted from blood. This sequence joins TRBV27 and TRBJ1-1; D unresolved. The TCR comes from a man aged 25-40 years in good health. This chain's CDR3 is CASSLSATPNTEAFF. The CDR3 DNA reads TGTGCCAGCAGTTTATCGGCGACACCGAACACTGAAGCTTTCTTT.